The clone carrying this TCR beta chain has only one observation. J was trimmed by 5 bases and V by 5 bases; bases with no gene match: 10. The CDR3 covers 16 residues. Germline loops: CDR1 KGHSH, CDR2 LQKENI. This sample is part of a study of blood T cell repertoires in COVID-19. About the study: The cDNA or gDNA used as material had been derived from T cells, B-cell-depleted T cells, or PBMCs.

The table came from immunoSEQ multiplex PCR; TCRdb's copy has only in-frame clones and leaves some out. The sample records about 87,000 clones, over 80% being singletons. The rearrangement links TRBV18 to TRBJ2-5; TRBD1 matches 11 bases. The sequence came from a woman aged 65 to 85 with acute or convalescent COVID-19. The source material was peripheral blood. Written as DNA, the CDR3 is TGTGCCAGCTCATCGTTCCCGGGACAGGGGGTGGAGACCCAGTACTTC. This translates into CASSSFPGQGVETQYF.